These T cell receptor beta chains were read from a single sample in a study of regulatory T cells in long-lasting Graves disease. One entry per CDR3 protein results from TCRdb running MiXCR on the multiplex PCR reads. The sample has 400,000 to 500,000 distinct CDR3 sequences, around 15% seen once; the top ten hold approximately 15%. These same records also appear under a second study, on T cells in Graves' hyperthyroidism and ophthalmopathy.

The source was peripheral blood mononuclear cells (PBMCs), collected at new diagnosis, from a patient treated with antithyroid drugs. The receptor source for this set is a woman aged 50 to 60 with Graves disease. Each CDR3 is given with its conserved first and last residue. A D gene is named only where the DNA matches it firmly. A row's size may be missing; if present it is once, few, many or a size class.

TRBD2	16	TRBV2	NA	TRBJ2-3	CASRGTSGSLYDTQYF	TGTGCCAGCAGGGGGACTAGCGGGAGTCTTTACGATACGCAGTATTTT
TRBD2	14	TRBV10-2	few	TRBJ2-5	CASSEREGGETQYF	TGCGCCAGCAGTGAACGGGAGGGCGGGGAGACCCAGTACTTC
TRBD2	15	TRBV29-1	many	TRBJ2-5	CSVFQRGLWVETQYF	TGCAGCGTTTTTCAGCGGGGGCTGTGGGTGGAAACCCAGTACTTC
TRBD2	16	TRBV3-1	many	TRBJ2-1	CASSPSGSGRYNEQFF	TGTGCCAGCAGCCCAAGCGGTAGCGGGAGATACAATGAGCAGTTCTTC
TRBD2	15	TRBV7-9	many	TRBJ2-7	CASSARLAGVYEQYF	TGTGCCAGCAGCGCCAGACTAGCGGGAGTATACGAGCAGTACTTC
NA	14	TRBV3-1	NA	TRBJ1-5	CASSSGLQNQPQHF	TGTGCCAGCAGTTCTGGACTGCAAAATCAGCCCCAGCATTTT
NA	17	TRBV3-1	few	TRBJ2-3	CASSAWGSGGRGYTQYF	TGTGCCAGCAGCGCTTGGGGATCGGGGGGCAGGGGATATACGCAGTATTTT
NA	14	TRBV7-9	many	TRBJ2-5	CASSLNTGEETQYF	TGCGCCAGCAGCTTGAATACAGGAGAAGAGACCCAGTACTTC
NA	13	TRBV14	many	TRBJ1-2	CASSQGTSYGYTF	TGTGCCAGCAGCCAAGGGACCAGCTATGGCTACACCTTC
NA	12	TRBV12-3/TRBV12-4	NA	TRBJ2-7	CASSLDRQSEYF	TGTGCCAGCAGTTTAGACAGGCAGTCCGAGTACTTC